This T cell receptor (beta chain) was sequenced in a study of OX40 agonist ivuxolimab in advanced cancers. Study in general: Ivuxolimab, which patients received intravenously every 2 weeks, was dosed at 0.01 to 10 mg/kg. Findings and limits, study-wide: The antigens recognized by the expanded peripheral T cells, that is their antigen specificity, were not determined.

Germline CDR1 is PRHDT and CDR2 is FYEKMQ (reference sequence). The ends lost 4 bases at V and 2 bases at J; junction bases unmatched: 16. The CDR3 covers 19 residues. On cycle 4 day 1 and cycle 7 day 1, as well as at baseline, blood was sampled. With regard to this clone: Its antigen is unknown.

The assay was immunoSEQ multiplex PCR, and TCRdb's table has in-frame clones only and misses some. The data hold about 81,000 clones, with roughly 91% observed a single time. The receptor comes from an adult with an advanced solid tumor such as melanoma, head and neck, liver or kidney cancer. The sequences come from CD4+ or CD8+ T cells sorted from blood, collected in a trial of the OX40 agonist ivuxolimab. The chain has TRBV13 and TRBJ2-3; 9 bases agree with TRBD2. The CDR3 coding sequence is TGTGCCAGCAGCTCCACCGACCGACTAGCGGAACCGCACACAGATACGCAGTATTTT. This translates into CASSSTDRLAEPHTDTQYF.